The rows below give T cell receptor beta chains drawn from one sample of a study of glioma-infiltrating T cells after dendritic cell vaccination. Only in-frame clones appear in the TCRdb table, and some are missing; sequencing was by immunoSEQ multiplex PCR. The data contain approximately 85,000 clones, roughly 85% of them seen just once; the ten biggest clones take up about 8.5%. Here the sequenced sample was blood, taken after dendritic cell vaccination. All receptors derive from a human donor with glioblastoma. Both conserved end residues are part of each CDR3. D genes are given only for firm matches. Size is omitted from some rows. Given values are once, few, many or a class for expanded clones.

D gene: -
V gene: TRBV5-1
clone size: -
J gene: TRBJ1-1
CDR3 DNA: TGCGCCAGCAGCTTAGGGACCAGGGGGAACACTGAAGCTTTCTTT
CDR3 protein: CASSLGTRGNTEAFF

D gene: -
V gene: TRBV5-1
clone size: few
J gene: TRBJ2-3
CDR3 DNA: TGCGCCAGCAGCCGCGGAACAGATACGCAGTATTTT
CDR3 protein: CASSRGTDTQYF

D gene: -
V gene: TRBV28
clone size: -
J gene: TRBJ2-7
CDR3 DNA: TGTGCCAGCAGCCTAGGACTAACCGGGCAAGAGCAGTACTTC
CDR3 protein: CASSLGLTGQEQYF

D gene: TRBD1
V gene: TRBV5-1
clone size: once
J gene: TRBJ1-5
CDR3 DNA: TGCGCCAGCAGCTTGGAGGGGGCTAGCAATCAGCCCCAGCATTTT
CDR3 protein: CASSLEGASNQPQHF

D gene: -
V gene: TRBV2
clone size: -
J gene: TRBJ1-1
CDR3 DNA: TGTGCCAGCAGTGAATGGAGGAACACTGAAGCTTTCTTT
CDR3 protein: CASSEWRNTEAFF

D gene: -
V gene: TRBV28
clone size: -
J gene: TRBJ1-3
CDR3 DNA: TGTGCCAGCAGTTTCGGGGGGTCCGGAAACACCATATATTTT
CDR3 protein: CASSFGGSGNTIYF

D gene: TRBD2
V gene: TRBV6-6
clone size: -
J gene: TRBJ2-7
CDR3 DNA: TGTGCCAGCAGTGGAACTAGCGACCTATCGGCCGAGCAGTACTTC
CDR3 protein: CASSGTSDLSAEQYF

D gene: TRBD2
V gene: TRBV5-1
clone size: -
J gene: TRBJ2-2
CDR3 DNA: TGCGCCAGCAGCTTCGGGACTACTAACACCGGGGAGCTGTTTTTT
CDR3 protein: CASSFGTTNTGELFF

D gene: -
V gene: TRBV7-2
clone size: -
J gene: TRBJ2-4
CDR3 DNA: TGTGCCAGCAGTTGGGGGCCCCAAAACATTCAGTACTTC
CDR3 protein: CASSWGPQNIQYF

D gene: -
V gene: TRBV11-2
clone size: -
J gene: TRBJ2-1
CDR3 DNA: TGTGCCAGCAGCTTAGCCGGGGGTTGGGCTAGCGAGTCCTACAATGAGCAGTTCTTC
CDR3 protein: CASSLAGGWASESYNEQFF

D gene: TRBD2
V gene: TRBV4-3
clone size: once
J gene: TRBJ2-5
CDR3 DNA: TGCGCCAGCAGCCAAGCTCCCGTAGCTAGCGGGGGGGGAGAGACCCAGTACTTC
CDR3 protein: CASSQAPVASGGGETQYF

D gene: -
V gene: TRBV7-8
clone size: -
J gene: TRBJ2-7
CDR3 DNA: TGTGCCAGCAGCCTAGCTCGACACGCCTACGAGCAGTACTTC
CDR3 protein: CASSLARHAYEQYF

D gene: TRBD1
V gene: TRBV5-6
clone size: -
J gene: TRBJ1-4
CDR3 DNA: TGTGCCAGCAGCTTGAGGGGGCGCAGAGGTAATGAAAAACTGTTTTTT
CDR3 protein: CASSLRGRRGNEKLFF

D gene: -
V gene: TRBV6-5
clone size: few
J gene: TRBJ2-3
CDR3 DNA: TGTGCCAGCAAGGAGGGAAACACAGATACGCAGTATTTT
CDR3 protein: CASKEGNTDTQYF

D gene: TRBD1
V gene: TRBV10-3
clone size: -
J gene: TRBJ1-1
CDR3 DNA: TGTGCCATCGGGGGGACAGGGAGCGCTGAAGCTTTCTTT
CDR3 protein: CAIGGTGSAEAFF

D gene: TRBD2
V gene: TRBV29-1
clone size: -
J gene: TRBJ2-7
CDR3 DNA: TGCAGCGTTGAGGGAGGGAATTTCGACGAGCAGTACTTC
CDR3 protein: CSVEGGNFDEQYF

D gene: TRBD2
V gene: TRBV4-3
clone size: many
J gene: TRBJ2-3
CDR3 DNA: TGCGCCAGCAGCCAAGATAACGGGGGGGCCAATACGCAGTATTTT
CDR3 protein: CASSQDNGGANTQYF

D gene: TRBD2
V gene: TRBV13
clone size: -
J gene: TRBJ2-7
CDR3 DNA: TGTGCCAGCAGCTTGGGGGGAGGGCCCTACGAGCAGTACTTC
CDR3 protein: CASSLGGGPYEQYF

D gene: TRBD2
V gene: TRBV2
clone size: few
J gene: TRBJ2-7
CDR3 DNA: TGTGCCAGCAGACCTTCTAGCGGGGGGATCGAGCAGTACTTC
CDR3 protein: CASRPSSGGIEQYF

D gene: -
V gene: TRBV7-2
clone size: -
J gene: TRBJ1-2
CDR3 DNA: TGTGCCAGCAGCTTGTTGCCGAGGGGGTCCAACTATGGCTACACCTTC
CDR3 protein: CASSLLPRGSNYGYTF

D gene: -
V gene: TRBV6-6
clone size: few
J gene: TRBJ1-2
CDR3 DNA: TGTGCCAGCAGTTACGTCGGACAGTTCTATGGCTACACCTTC
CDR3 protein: CASSYVGQFYGYTF

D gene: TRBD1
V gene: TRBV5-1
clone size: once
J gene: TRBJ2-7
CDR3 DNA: TGCGCCAGCAGCCTGGACAGGGCTACCTACGAGCAGTACTTC
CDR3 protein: CASSLDRATYEQYF

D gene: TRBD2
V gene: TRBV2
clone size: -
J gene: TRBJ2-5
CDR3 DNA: TGTGCCAGCAGTGAGTCGGGACTAGCGGGAGCGGACCAGTACTTC
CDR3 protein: CASSESGLAGADQYF

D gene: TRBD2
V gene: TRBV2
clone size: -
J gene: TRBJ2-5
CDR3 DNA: TGTGCCAGCAGTGATCCCGAGGTAGCGGGGTATCAAGAGACCCAGTACTTC
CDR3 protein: CASSDPEVAGYQETQYF

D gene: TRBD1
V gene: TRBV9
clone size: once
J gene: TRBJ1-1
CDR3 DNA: TGTGCCAGCAGCGGAGGGACAGGGGGCACTGAAGCTTTCTTT
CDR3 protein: CASSGGTGGTEAFF

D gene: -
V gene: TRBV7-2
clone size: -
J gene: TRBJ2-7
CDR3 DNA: TGTGCCAGCAGCTTAGCGGAGGGCTACGAGCAGTACTTC
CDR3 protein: CASSLAEGYEQYF

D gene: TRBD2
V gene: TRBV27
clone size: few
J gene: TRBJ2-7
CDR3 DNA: TGTGCCAGCAGTTCTGGGGGGGGAACCTACGAGCAGTACTTC
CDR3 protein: CASSSGGGTYEQYF

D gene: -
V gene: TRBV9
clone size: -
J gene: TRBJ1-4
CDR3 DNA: TGTGCCAGCAGCGTAGGACAGGTGGGGAGTGAAAAACTGTTTTTT
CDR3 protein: CASSVGQVGSEKLFF

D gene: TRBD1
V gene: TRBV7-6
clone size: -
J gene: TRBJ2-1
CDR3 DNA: TGTGCCAGCAGCCCGAGGGGGACAGGGGAAGCACCCCCCCCCAATGAGCAGTTCTTC
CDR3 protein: CASSPRGTGEAPPPNEQFF

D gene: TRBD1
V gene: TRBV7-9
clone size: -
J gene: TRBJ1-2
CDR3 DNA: TGTGCCAGCAGCTTAGCCCTGGGACAGGCGAACTATGGCTACACCTTC
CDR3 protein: CASSLALGQANYGYTF

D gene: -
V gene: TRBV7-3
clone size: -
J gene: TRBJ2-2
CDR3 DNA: TGTGCCAGCAGCATCCCAGGGTCCGGGGAGCTGTTTTTT
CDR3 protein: CASSIPGSGELFF

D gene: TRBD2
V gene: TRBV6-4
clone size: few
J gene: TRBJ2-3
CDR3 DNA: TGTGCCAGCAGTGTTAGCGGGGGCGCCCCTTCAGATACGCAGTATTTT
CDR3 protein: CASSVSGGAPSDTQYF

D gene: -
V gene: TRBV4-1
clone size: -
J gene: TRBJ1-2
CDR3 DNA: TGCGCCAGCAGCCAAGATACGGAGTATGGCTACACCTTC
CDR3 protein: CASSQDTEYGYTF

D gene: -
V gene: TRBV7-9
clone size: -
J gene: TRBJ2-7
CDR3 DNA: TGTGCCAGCAGCTTAGGCGCCTACGAGCAGTACTTC
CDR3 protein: CASSLGAYEQYF

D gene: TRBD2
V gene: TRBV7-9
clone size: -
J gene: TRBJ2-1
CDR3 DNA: TGTGCCAGCAGCCCCGGGCTAGCGGGAGCAAATGAGCAGTTCTTC
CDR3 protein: CASSPGLAGANEQFF

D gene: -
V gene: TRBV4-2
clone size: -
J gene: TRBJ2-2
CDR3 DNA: TGTGCCAGCAGCCAAGATCGGTCGCAGAACACCGGGGAGCTGTTTTTT
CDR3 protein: CASSQDRSQNTGELFF

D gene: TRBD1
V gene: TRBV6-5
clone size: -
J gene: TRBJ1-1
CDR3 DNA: TGTGCCAGCAGTTACCGCATAACGGACAGGCGGACTGAAGCTTTCTTT
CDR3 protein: CASSYRITDRRTEAFF

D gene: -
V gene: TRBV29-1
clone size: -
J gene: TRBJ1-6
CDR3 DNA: TGCAGCGTCCAAGACAGTGTCTATAATTCACCCCTCCACTTT
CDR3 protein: CSVQDSVYNSPLHF

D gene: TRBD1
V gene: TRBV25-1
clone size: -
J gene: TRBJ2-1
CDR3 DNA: TGTGCCAGCAGTGAATTTGTGACAGGGGGCCGGATTAATGAGCAGTTCTTC
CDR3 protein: CASSEFVTGGRINEQFF

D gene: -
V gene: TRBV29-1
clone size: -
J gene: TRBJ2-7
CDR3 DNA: TGCAGCGTTGCTAGCCCCAGCTCCTACGAGCAGTACTTC
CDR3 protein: CSVASPSSYEQYF

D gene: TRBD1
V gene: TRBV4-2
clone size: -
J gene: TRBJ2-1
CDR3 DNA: TGTGCCAGCAGTCGGGGGGTTGGACAGGGGGCCTACAATGAGCAGTTCTTC
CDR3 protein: CASSRGVGQGAYNEQFF

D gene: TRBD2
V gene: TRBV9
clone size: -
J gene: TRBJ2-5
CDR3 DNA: TGTGCCAGCAGCGTAGCCCCCTTAGCGGGGGGGGCAGAGACCCAGTACTTC
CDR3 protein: CASSVAPLAGGAETQYF

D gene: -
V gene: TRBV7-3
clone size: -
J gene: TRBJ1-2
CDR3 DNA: TGTGCCAGCAGCTTTAGGAAACAGGGAAGGAATAACTATGGCTACACCTTC
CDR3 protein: CASSFRKQGRNNYGYTF

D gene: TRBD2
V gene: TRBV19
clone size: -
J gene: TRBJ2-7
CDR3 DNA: TGTGCCAGTAGTACGGGACTAGCGGGGTTGGAGCAGTACTTC
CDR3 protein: CASSTGLAGLEQYF

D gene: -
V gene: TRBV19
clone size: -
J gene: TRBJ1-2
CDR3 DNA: TGTGCCAGCAGGGGTCGGGTTTTGCAAAACTTTGGCTACACCTTC
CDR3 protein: CASRGRVLQNFGYTF

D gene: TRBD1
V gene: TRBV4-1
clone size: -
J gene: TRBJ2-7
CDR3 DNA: TGCGCCAGCAGCCAAGATGGAAAACAGGGGGAATACGAGCAGTACTTC
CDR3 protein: CASSQDGKQGEYEQYF

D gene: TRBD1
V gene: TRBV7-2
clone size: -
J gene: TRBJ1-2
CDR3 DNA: TGTGCCAGCAGCGGGGACAGGATAGGCTTATTTGGGGGCTACACCTTC
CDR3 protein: CASSGDRIGLFGGYTF

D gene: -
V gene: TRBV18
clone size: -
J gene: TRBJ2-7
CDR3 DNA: TGTGCCAGCTCCCCAATAATACCCCTAAGCTACGAGCAGTACTTC
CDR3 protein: CASSPIIPLSYEQYF

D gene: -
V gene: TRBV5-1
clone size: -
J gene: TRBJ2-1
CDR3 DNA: TGCGCCAGCAGCAACGGACAGACGGGGTATATGGAGCAGTTCTTC
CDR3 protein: CASSNGQTGYMEQFF

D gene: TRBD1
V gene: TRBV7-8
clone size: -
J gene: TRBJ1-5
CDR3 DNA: TGTGCCAGCAGCGTCGGGACAGCCCCCAATCAGCCCCAGCATTTT
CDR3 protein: CASSVGTAPNQPQHF

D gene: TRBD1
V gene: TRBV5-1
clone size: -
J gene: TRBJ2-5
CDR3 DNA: TGCGCCAGCAGCTTGGCCGCAGGGGGCTTGGAGACCCAGTACTTC
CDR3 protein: CASSLAAGGLETQYF

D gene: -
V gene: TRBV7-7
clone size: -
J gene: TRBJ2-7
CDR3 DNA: TGTGCCAGCAGCTTAGCTTCAGGGGCGGGCTACGAGCAGTACTTC
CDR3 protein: CASSLASGAGYEQYF

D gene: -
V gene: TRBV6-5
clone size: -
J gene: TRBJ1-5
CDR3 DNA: TGTGCCAGCAGTTCCTGGCCCCATCAGCCCCAGCATTTT
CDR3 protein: CASSSWPHQPQHF